A selection of T cell receptor beta chains follows, all from one sample in a study of blood T cell repertoires in COVID-19. Profiling relied on immunoSEQ multiplex PCR, and the TCRdb table lists in-frame clones only, not all of them. The top ten clones hold roughly 1.2% of a sample with around 200,000 clones, more than 80% of them seen once. Sequenced input: PBMCs or T cells enriched from blood (not recorded which). These receptors were collected from a man younger than 40 who had recovered from COVID-19. The CDR3 runs from the conserved cysteine through the conserved F or W. Each record gives: J gene, D gene, clone size, V gene, CDR3 protein, CDR3 DNA. The D gene is left open where the match is weak. Some rows have no size entry. The others give once, few or many, or a class for an expanded clone.

TRBJ2-6 | . | few | TRBV9 | CASSPRSTGANVLTF | TGTGCCAGCAGCCCGCGGAGTACTGGGGCCAACGTCCTGACTTTC
TRBJ2-7 | . | . | TRBV13 | CASSLVVFGGPPSSYEQYF | TGTGCCAGCAGCTTAGTGGTCTTCGGCGGGCCGCCGAGCTCCTACGAGCAGTACTTC
TRBJ2-1 | . | . | TRBV11-2 | CASSPPGARNNEQFF | TGTGCCAGCAGCCCTCCAGGGGCGAGAAACAATGAGCAGTTCTTC
TRBJ2-7 | TRBD1 | . | TRBV6-1 | CASSERWTGMDEQYF | TGTGCCAGCAGTGAAAGGTGGACAGGGATGGACGAGCAGTACTTC
TRBJ2-7 | TRBD1 | . | TRBV19 | CASSNRDRGYEQYF | TGTGCCAGTAGTAATCGGGACAGGGGTTACGAGCAGTACTTC
TRBJ2-2 | . | . | TRBV4-2 | CASSPQVVTGELFF | TGTGCCAGCAGCCCCCAGGTCGTTACCGGGGAGCTGTTTTTT
TRBJ2-5 | . | . | TRBV14 | CASSLRETQYF | TGTGCCAGCAGCTTGAGAGAGACCCAGTACTTC
TRBJ2-2 | . | . | TRBV12-3/TRBV12-4 | CASSAGELFF | TGTGCCAGCTCCGCCGGGGAGCTGTTTTTT
TRBJ2-3 | . | . | TRBV24-1 | CATSSWTDYSTDTQYF | TGTGCCACCTCATCGTGGACAGATTATAGCACAGATACGCAGTATTTT
TRBJ2-7 | TRBD1 | once | TRBV7-9 | CASSLEGQGFSMEIHEQYF | TGTGCCAGCAGCTTAGAAGGACAGGGGTTTAGTATGGAAATCCACGAGCAGTACTTC
TRBJ2-7 | TRBD1 | . | TRBV19 | CASSKTGTGPYEQYF | TGTGCCAGTTCGAAGACCGGGACAGGGCCCTACGAGCAGTACTTC
TRBJ1-4 | TRBD1 | . | TRBV6-6 | CASSPGTGGGATNEKLFF | TGTGCCAGCAGTCCTGGGACAGGAGGGGGTGCAACTAATGAAAAACTGTTTTTT
TRBJ1-1 | TRBD1 | . | TRBV23-1 | CARRQGGPEAFF | TGCGCCCGCAGACAGGGGGGGCCTGAAGCTTTCTTT
TRBJ1-5 | TRBD1 | . | TRBV19 | CASSIGQGVNQPQHF | TGTGCCAGTAGTATTGGACAGGGGGTCAATCAGCCCCAGCATTTT
TRBJ1-6 | . | . | TRBV5-1 | CASSRGNSPLHF | TGCGCCAGCAGCCGGGGGAATTCACCCCTCCACTTT
TRBJ2-1 | TRBD1 | . | TRBV28 | CASSHPGTGGNEQFF | TGTGCCAGCAGTCACCCCGGGACAGGGGGCAATGAGCAGTTCTTC
TRBJ1-3 | . | . | TRBV10-3 | CAIKRETGNTIYF | TGTGCCATCAAGCGGGAAACTGGAAACACCATATATTTT
TRBJ2-7 | TRBD2 | . | TRBV18 | CASSSDSGAFSYEQYF | TGTGCCAGCTCATCCGACAGCGGGGCTTTCTCCTACGAGCAGTACTTC
TRBJ2-3 | TRBD1 | once | TRBV9 | CASTATDRERDTQYF | TGTGCCAGCACCGCAACGGACAGGGAGAGAGATACGCAGTATTTT
TRBJ2-7 | . | once | TRBV2 | CASKRIGAEQYF | TGTGCCAGCAAGAGGATAGGGGCCGAGCAGTACTTC
TRBJ2-1 | . | . | TRBV7-2 | CASSFILPRGNEQFF | TGTGCCAGCAGCTTTATACTACCCAGGGGTAATGAGCAGTTCTTC
TRBJ2-1 | . | . | TRBV6-5 | CASRVNLANEQFF | TGTGCCAGCAGGGTGAATCTAGCCAATGAGCAGTTCTTC
TRBJ1-4 | . | . | TRBV24-1 | CATSPGPPNEKLFF | TGTGCCACCAGTCCAGGGCCCCCTAATGAAAAACTGTTTTTT
TRBJ2-7 | TRBD1 | once | TRBV29-1 | CSVDRQGEVGQYF | TGCAGCGTTGATAGGCAGGGGGAAGTGGGGCAGTACTTC
TRBJ2-1 | . | . | TRBV18 | CASSPTPSAYNEQFF | TGTGCCAGCTCACCAACACCTAGCGCTTACAATGAGCAGTTCTTC
TRBJ2-5 | . | few | TRBV29-1 | CSALAGKQETQYF | TGCAGCGCCTTGGCGGGCAAACAAGAGACCCAGTACTTC
TRBJ2-3 | TRBD1 | few | TRBV10-3 | CAISESIPGGRTDTQYF | TGTGCCATCAGTGAGTCGATACCAGGGGGCCGCACAGATACGCAGTATTTT
TRBJ2-2 | TRBD1 | once | TRBV13 | CASSSRDRATNTGELFF | TGTGCCAGCAGCTCGCGGGACAGGGCTACGAACACCGGGGAGCTGTTTTTT
TRBJ1-1 | TRBD1 | . | TRBV18 | CASSADPGQGGSNTEAFF | TGTGCCAGCTCCGCGGACCCGGGACAGGGGGGGTCGAACACTGAAGCTTTCTTT
TRBJ1-5 | TRBD1 | . | TRBV18 | CASSPGTGLNQPQHF | TGTGCCAGCTCACCAGGGACAGGTCTCAATCAGCCCCAGCATTTT
TRBJ1-5 | TRBD1 | . | TRBV2 | CASSLQGVNQPQHF | TGTGCCAGCAGTTTACAGGGGGTCAATCAGCCCCAGCATTTT
TRBJ2-1 | . | . | TRBV10-3 | CAISESGAVGRGEQFF | TGTGCCATCAGTGAGTCGGGGGCAGTGGGGAGAGGTGAGCAGTTCTTC
TRBJ2-7 | TRBD1 | . | TRBV9 | CASSVRGLLLDEQYF | TGTGCCAGCAGCGTCAGGGGGCTTCTTCTCGACGAGCAGTACTTC
TRBJ2-2 | TRBD1 | . | TRBV7-6 | CASSLALRDRVTGELFF | TGTGCCAGCAGCTTAGCCCTCCGGGACAGGGTTACCGGGGAGCTGTTTTTT
TRBJ1-1 | TRBD1 | . | TRBV4-3 | CASSQSRTGGTEAFF | TGCGCCAGCAGCCAAAGTAGGACAGGGGGCACTGAAGCTTTCTTT
TRBJ1-3 | TRBD1 | . | TRBV7-2 | CASSYGTVENTIYF | TGTGCCAGCAGCTACGGGACAGTAGAAAACACCATATATTTT
TRBJ1-6 | . | . | TRBV9 | CASSVAQNSPLHF | TGTGCCAGCAGCGTAGCACAGAATTCACCCCTCCACTTT
TRBJ1-6 | . | . | TRBV4-1 | CASSQGAGETTYNSPLHF | TGCGCCAGCAGCCAAGGGGCCGGGGAGACGACCTATAATTCACCCCTCCACTTT
TRBJ2-1 | TRBD2 | . | TRBV7-9 | CASSLLGPGGYNEQFF | TGTGCCAGCAGCTTATTAGGGCCGGGGGGATACAATGAGCAGTTCTTC
TRBJ2-2 | TRBD2 | few | TRBV29-1 | CSVRLAANTGELFF | TGCAGCGTTAGACTAGCGGCGAACACCGGGGAGCTGTTTTTT
TRBJ1-3 | . | once | TRBV7-9 | CASSSRQSPGNTIYF | TGTGCCAGCAGCTCCAGACAGTCCCCTGGAAACACCATATATTTT
TRBJ2-7 | TRBD2 | few | TRBV10-3 | CAISGTNYEQYF | TGTGCCATCAGCGGGACTAACTACGAGCAGTACTTC
TRBJ1-5 | . | . | TRBV7-9 | CASSTTGGEQPQHF | TGTGCCAGCAGCACGACAGGTGGAGAACAGCCCCAGCATTTT
TRBJ2-7 | . | . | TRBV6-2/TRBV6-3 | CASSYFDAAEQYF | TGTGCCAGCAGTTACTTCGACGCGGCGGAGCAGTACTTC
TRBJ1-4 | . | . | TRBV5-5 | CANRGNVVATNEKLFF | TGTGCCAATAGGGGGAATGTGGTCGCAACTAATGAAAAACTGTTTTTT
TRBJ2-3 | TRBD2 | . | TRBV5-1 | CASSFQAGIADTQYF | TGCGCCAGCAGCTTCCAAGCGGGAATCGCAGATACGCAGTATTTT
TRBJ1-2 | TRBD1 | once | TRBV29-1 | CSVTGGAHYGYTF | TGCAGCGTGACAGGGGGAGCTCACTATGGCTACACCTTC
TRBJ2-1 | . | . | TRBV2 | CASSLTGYNEQFF | TGTGCCAGCAGTTTAACAGGGTACAATGAGCAGTTCTTC
TRBJ2-7 | TRBD1 | . | TRBV5-5 | CASKNRDRGDEQYF | TGTGCCAGCAAAAACCGGGACAGGGGCGACGAGCAGTACTTC